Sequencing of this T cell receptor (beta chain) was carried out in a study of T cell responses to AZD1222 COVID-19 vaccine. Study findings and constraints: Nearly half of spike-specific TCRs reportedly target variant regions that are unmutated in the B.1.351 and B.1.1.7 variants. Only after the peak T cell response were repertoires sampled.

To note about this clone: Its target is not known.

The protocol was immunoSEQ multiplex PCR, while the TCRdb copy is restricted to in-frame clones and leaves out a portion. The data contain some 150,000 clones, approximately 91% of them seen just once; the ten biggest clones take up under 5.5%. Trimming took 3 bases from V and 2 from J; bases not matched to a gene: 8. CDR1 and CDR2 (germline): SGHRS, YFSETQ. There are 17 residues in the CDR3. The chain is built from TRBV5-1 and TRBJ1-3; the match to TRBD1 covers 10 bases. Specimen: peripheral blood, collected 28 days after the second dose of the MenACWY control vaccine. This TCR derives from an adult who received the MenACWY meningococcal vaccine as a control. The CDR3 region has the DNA TGCGCCAGCAGCTGGACCGGGACAGGGGATCCTGGAAACACCATATATTTT. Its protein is CASSWTGTGDPGNTIYF.